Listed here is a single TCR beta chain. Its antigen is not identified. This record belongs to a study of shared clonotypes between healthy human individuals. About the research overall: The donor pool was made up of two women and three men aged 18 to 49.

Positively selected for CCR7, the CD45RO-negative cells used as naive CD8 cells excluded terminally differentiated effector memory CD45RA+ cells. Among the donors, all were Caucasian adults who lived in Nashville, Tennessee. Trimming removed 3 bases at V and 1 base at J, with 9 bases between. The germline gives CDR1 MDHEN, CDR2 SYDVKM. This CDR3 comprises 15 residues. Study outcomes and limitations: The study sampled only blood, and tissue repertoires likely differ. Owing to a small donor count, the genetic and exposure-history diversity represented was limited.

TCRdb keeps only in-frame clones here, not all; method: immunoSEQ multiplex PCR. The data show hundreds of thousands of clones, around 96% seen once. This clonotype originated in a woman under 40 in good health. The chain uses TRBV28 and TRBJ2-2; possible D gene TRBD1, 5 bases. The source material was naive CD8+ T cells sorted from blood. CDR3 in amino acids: CASSFHRMNTGELFF. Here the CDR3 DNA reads TGTGCCAGCAGTTTTCACAGGATGAACACCGGGGAGCTGTTTTTT.